A selection of T cell receptor beta chains follows, all from one sample in a study of shared T cell receptors in the human thymus. Repertoires were generated with immunoSEQ multiplex PCR, while TCRdb's copy carries only in-frame clones and drops some. This table holds roughly 500,000 clones, about 84% found once. These same records also appear under a second study, on human thymus T cells.

The sample consisted of thymocytes. The receptor source for this set is a boy less than two years old with a congenital heart defect. CDR3s include the opening cysteine and the closing phenylalanine or tryptophan. D genes are given only for firm matches. Not every row has a clone size; where given, it reads once, few, many or a size class.

>NA|TRBV5-5|TRBD2|TRBJ2-7
TGTGCCAGCAGCCTCCAATTACTAGCGGGAGTTCAACAAGGGTCCTACGAGCAGTACTTC
CASSLQLLAGVQQGSYEQYF
>NA|TRBV2|TRBD1|TRBJ2-3
TGTGCCAGCAGGGGGGACAGGAAGGGTAGCACAGATACGCAGTATTTT
CASRGDRKGSTDTQYF
>few|TRBV23-1|NA|TRBJ1-4
TGCGCCAGCAGTCGAGAGACAGCCTATAAGGCTAATGAAAAACTGTTTTTT
CASSRETAYKANEKLFF
>NA|TRBV4-3|NA|TRBJ2-7
TGCGCCAGCAGCCAGCAAAGGGGGACGAAAGAGCAGTACTTC
CASSQQRGTKEQYF
>NA|TRBV7-2|NA|TRBJ2-3
TGTGCCAGCAGCTTAGAAGGCGGCGGCACAGATACGCAGTATTTT
CASSLEGGGTDTQYF
>few|TRBV12-5|TRBD2|TRBJ2-7
TGTGCTAGTGGTTTGGGTGCGGGACTAGCGGGACTGAGCTCCTACGAGCAGTACTTC
CASGLGAGLAGLSSYEQYF
>NA|TRBV5-1|NA|TRBJ2-3
TGCGCCAGCAGCTTGGCGTACACAGATACGCAGTATTTT
CASSLAYTDTQYF
>NA|TRBV13|NA|TRBJ1-1
TGTGCCAGCAGCTTGGGGGGGGTCACTGAAGCTTTCTTT
CASSLGGVTEAFF
>NA|TRBV4-1|NA|TRBJ2-6
TGCGCCAGCAGCCAAGCCGGGGGGCCCCTCTCTGGGGCCAACGTCCTGACTTTC
CASSQAGGPLSGANVLTF
>NA|TRBV4-2|NA|TRBJ1-4
TGTGCCAGCAGCCGGGAGGAAACTAATGAAAAACTGTTTTTT
CASSREETNEKLFF
>few|TRBV6-1|NA|TRBJ1-2
TGTGCCAGCAGGGAGACAGGATCTAACTATGGCTACACCTTC
CASRETGSNYGYTF
>NA|TRBV29-1|NA|TRBJ1-2
TGCAGCGTTGCTGGGACAACCTATGGCTACACCTTC
CSVAGTTYGYTF
>NA|TRBV19|NA|TRBJ1-1
TGTGCCAGTAGTATCCCCGGTGTTGGCACTGAAGCTTTCTTT
CASSIPGVGTEAFF
>NA|TRBV5-6|NA|TRBJ2-2
TGTGCCAGCTCCGCTCTAGCTCCCGGGGAGCTGTTTTTT
CASSALAPGELFF
>few|TRBV7-8|TRBD2|TRBJ2-7
TGTGCCAGCAGCTTAGTCGGCGGGAGTGGCCACGAGCAGTACTTC
CASSLVGGSGHEQYF
>NA|TRBV5-5|TRBD1|TRBJ1-5
TGTGCCAGCAGCTTGGTACAGGGGGCGTCTCAGCCCCAGCATTTT
CASSLVQGASQPQHF
>NA|TRBV5-4|NA|TRBJ1-1
TGTGCCAGCAGCTTGTTACGCAGGGGCACTGAAGCTTTCTTT
CASSLLRRGTEAFF
>NA|TRBV25-1|TRBD2|TRBJ2-5
TGTGCCAGCAGTCCTAACGGGCGGGAGGACGGCATTCAAGAGACCCAGTACTTC
CASSPNGREDGIQETQYF
>NA|TRBV12-5|NA|TRBJ2-1
TGTGCTAGTGCACCGGAGGGCGTTTCTCCTGAGCAGTTCTTC
CASAPEGVSPEQFF
>few|TRBV7-2|TRBD2|TRBJ2-7
TGTGCCAGCAGCTTAGTACTCAGCGGGAGTGGCTGGGGGAACGAGCAGTACTTC
CASSLVLSGSGWGNEQYF
>NA|TRBV4-3|TRBD2|TRBJ2-2
TGCGCCAGCAGCCAGGGGAGAAGACTAGCTCGGGATACCGGGGAGCTGTTTTTT
CASSQGRRLARDTGELFF
>NA|TRBV2|NA|TRBJ1-1
TGTGCCAGCAGTTATGGAGGGGTAGGGACTGAAGCTTTCTTT
CASSYGGVGTEAFF
>NA|TRBV30|TRBD1|TRBJ1-3
TGTGCCTGGAGCGCACTGGGACAGGGGCCAAACTCTGGAAACACCATATATTTT
CAWSALGQGPNSGNTIYF
>once|TRBV9|TRBD1|TRBJ2-3
TGTGCCAGCAGCGCGGGACAGTCGTCTACAGATACGCAGTATTTT
CASSAGQSSTDTQYF
>NA|TRBV11-3|TRBD2|TRBJ2-7
TGTGCCAGCAGCTTATCCCGACTAGCCACGACCTACGAGCAGTACTTC
CASSLSRLATTYEQYF
>few|TRBV28|TRBD2|TRBJ2-3
TGTGCCAGCAGTTTCCACATCGATCTAGCGGGAAACCCAGATACGCAGTATTTT
CASSFHIDLAGNPDTQYF
>NA|TRBV21-1|NA|TRBJ2-3
TGTGCCAGCAGCAAAGGAGGCACTAGCGGACCGCCTGGCACAGATACGCAGTATTTT
CASSKGGTSGPPGTDTQYF
>NA|TRBV20-1|NA|TRBJ1-2
TGCAGTGCTCCCGTCGTATATGGCTACACCTTC
CSAPVVYGYTF
>NA|TRBV7-2|NA|TRBJ2-7
TGTGCCAGCAGCCCCCAAAGTCCAGCCTACGAGCAGTACTTC
CASSPQSPAYEQYF
>NA|TRBV29-1|TRBD1|TRBJ2-7
TGCAGCGTTGAGGGACAGGGGCCCTACGAGCAGTACTTC
CSVEGQGPYEQYF
>NA|TRBV25-1|TRBD1|TRBJ2-5
TGTGCCAACGACAGGGGGCAAGAGACCCAGTACTTC
CANDRGQETQYF
>NA|TRBV11-2|NA|TRBJ1-6
TGTGCCAGCAGCTTCCGGACAGTTTCACCCCTCCACTTT
CASSFRTVSPLHF
>once|TRBV6-5|TRBD1|TRBJ1-2
TGTGCCAGCAGCCCTACGACAGGGGGGAACTATGGCTACACCTTC
CASSPTTGGNYGYTF
>NA|TRBV19|NA|TRBJ1-2
TGTGCCAGTAGTATCCCCCCAGGGGACTATGGCTACACCTTC
CASSIPPGDYGYTF
>NA|TRBV28|TRBD2|TRBJ2-1
TGTGCCAGCAGTTTATGGTCCAGCGGGAGACGACGATCTAGCTCCTACAATGAGCAGTTCTTC
CASSLWSSGRRRSSSYNEQFF
>NA|TRBV5-1|TRBD1|TRBJ1-2
TGCGCCAGCAGCTCAACAGGGGGCCCCACCTATGGCTACACCTTC
CASSSTGGPTYGYTF
>NA|TRBV13|TRBD2|TRBJ2-7
TGTGCCAGCAGCTTAGGAGGACTAGCGGGAAACTACGAGCAGTACTTC
CASSLGGLAGNYEQYF
>NA|TRBV21-1|NA|TRBJ1-1
TGTTTCGGGGGATTGACTGAAGCTTTCTTT
CFGGLTEAFF
>NA|TRBV7-2|TRBD2|TRBJ2-5
TGTGCCAGCAGCTTAGTCGGGGGGGCAGGGAATATCGAGACCCAGTACTTC
CASSLVGGAGNIETQYF
>NA|TRBV21-1|NA|TRBJ2-1
TGTGCCAGCAGCAAAGACGGTGGGCTAGCGGACAATGAGCAGTTCTTC
CASSKDGGLADNEQFF
>once|TRBV27|TRBD2|TRBJ2-1
TGTGCCAGCGTCAGCGGGATCCACAATGAGCAGTTCTTC
CASVSGIHNEQFF
>NA|TRBV27|NA|TRBJ2-7
TGTGCCAGCAGTTTAAGGTTCGACACCCTTATCACCTACGAGCAGTACTTC
CASSLRFDTLITYEQYF
>NA|TRBV5-3|NA|TRBJ2-7
TGTGCCAGAAGCTTGGCGGGCAGGGTGGAGAAGGACTACGAGCAGTACTTC
CARSLAGRVEKDYEQYF
>NA|TRBV15|NA|TRBJ1-2
TGTGCCACCAGCAGAGACGGAGACTATTATGGCTACACCTTC
CATSRDGDYYGYTF
>few|TRBV4-3|NA|TRBJ1-5
TGCGCCAGCAGCCAAGATCGGCCGAAGGGAGGCAATCAGCCCCAGCATTTT
CASSQDRPKGGNQPQHF
>NA|TRBV6-5|NA|TRBJ2-5
TGTGCCAGCAGTTCGGGAACTGGTGAAGAGACCCAGTACTTC
CASSSGTGEETQYF
>NA|TRBV15|TRBD1|TRBJ1-5
TGTGCCACCAGCAGAGATACCGAGACAGGGGATCAGCCCCAGCATTTT
CATSRDTETGDQPQHF
>NA|TRBV28|TRBD2|TRBJ2-5
TGTGCCAGCTGGACTAGCGGGAGGGCCGTGGAGACCCAGTACTTC
CASWTSGRAVETQYF
>NA|TRBV28|NA|TRBJ2-7
TGTGCCAGCACCCCTGGGTTCCCCAAAACTAGCACCGAGCAGTACTTC
CASTPGFPKTSTEQYF